The source of this TCR beta chain is a study of T cell repertoires in cytomegalovirus infection. Study at large: It was the public TCR beta signatures that indicated both CMV infection and matching HLA type. Notes on the study in general: In two of eight donors, the top clonotype was HLA-C-restricted CMV-specific.

With 4 bases clipped from V and 3 bases from J, the junction kept 6 bases outside the gene matches. The CDR3 has 14 amino acids. Germline lookup yields CDR1 SGHNT and CDR2 YYREEE (reference sequence). From the reads, TCRdb called clonotypes with MiXCR, one entry per CDR3 protein. This sample has fewer than 850,000 distinct CDR3 sequences, with 25% to 35% found just once. Notes on this clonotype: What it recognizes is unknown.

The clonotype originates from a human donor in good health (CMV status not recorded). Some clones in this sample may be carry-over from other donors' samples. J is TRBJ1-1 and V is TRBV5-4, with 7 bases identical to TRBD1. Specimen: cultured CD8+ T cells from PBMCs, collected from culture after CMV antigen stimulation. The CDR3 coding sequence is TGTGCCAGCAGCGGGCCAACAGGGGACACTGAAGCTTTCTTT. Amino acids: CASSGPTGDTEAFF.